This T cell receptor beta chain was found in a study of cytotoxic CD8 clonotypes in ibrutinib-treated CLL. CDR3 length: 13 residues. Germline V gene data show CDR1 as LNHNV and CDR2 as YYDKDF (reference sequence). Trimming took off 0 bases at V and 7 bases at J, with 10 bases between the two ends. Clones were sequenced by immunoSEQ multiplex PCR, and TCRdb holds only the in-frame ones, with some missing. The top ten hold about 22% of the sample, which has more than 85,000 clones, 60% to 80% seen once. This clone was observed a few times. The TCR originated in a human donor with chronic lymphocytic leukemia. The sequencing here drew on PBMCs, taken after 24 months of ibrutinib treatment. V gene TRBV15 combines with J gene TRBJ2-7, with a weak D call TRBD1 (6 bases). CDR3 region: CATSREGAGEQYF. As DNA, the CDR3 is TGTGCCACCAGCAGAGAGGGGGCAGGGGAGCAGTACTTC.